Included here is one TCR beta chain sequence, with context. Its antigen is undetermined. This entry belongs to a study of cytomegalovirus exposure and HLA in healthy donors. With 60 Vbeta and 13 Jbeta primers, the PCR was carried out. Profiling relied on immunoSEQ multiplex PCR, and the TCRdb table lists in-frame clones only, not all of them. The sample holds around 100,000 clones. Overall study results and limits: The authors considered a cluster of highly shared sequence variants likely to be a sequencing artifact.

This CDR3 has 13 amino acids. CDR1 SQVTM and CDR2 ANQGSEA come from the germline V gene. With V trimmed by 6 bases and J by 9 bases, 10 bases remained unmatched. This sequence originates from a middle-aged man in good health and CMV-seropositive. What was sequenced was PBMCs. V gene TRBV29-1 combines with J gene TRBJ1-5; 8 bases are shared with TRBD1. Here the CDR3 DNA reads TGCAGCGTGGGAGGACAGGGCAAAGGGCCCCAGCATTTT. This gives the protein CSVGGQGKGPQHF.